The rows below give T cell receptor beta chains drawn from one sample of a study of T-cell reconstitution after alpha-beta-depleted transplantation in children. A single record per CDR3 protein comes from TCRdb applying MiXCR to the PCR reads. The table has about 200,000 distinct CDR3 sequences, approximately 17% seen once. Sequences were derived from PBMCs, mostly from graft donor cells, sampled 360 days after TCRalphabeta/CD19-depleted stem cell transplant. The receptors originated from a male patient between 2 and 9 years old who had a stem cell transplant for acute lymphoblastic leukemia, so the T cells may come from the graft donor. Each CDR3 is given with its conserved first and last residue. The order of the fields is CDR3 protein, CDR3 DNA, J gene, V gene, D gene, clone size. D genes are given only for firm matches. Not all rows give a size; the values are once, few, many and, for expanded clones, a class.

CDR3aa: CAISDRVLSSYEQYF; CDR3nt: TGTGCCATCAGCGACAGGGTCTTGAGCTCCTACGAGCAGTACTTC; j_gene: TRBJ2-7; v_gene: TRBV10-3; d_gene: TRBD1; abundance: few
CDR3aa: CATSRHRFPKAKNIQYF; CDR3nt: TGTGCCACCAGCAGACACAGGTTCCCCAAGGCCAAAAACATTCAGTACTTC; j_gene: TRBJ2-4; v_gene: TRBV15; d_gene: NA; abundance: few
CDR3aa: CASSLYRHYGYTF; CDR3nt: TGTGCCAGCAGCCTCTACCGACATTATGGCTACACCTTC; j_gene: TRBJ1-2; v_gene: TRBV6-5; d_gene: NA; abundance: NA
CDR3aa: CATSRERALMRGYTF; CDR3nt: TGTGCCACCAGCAGAGAAAGGGCCCTGATGAGAGGCTACACCTTC; j_gene: TRBJ1-2; v_gene: TRBV15; d_gene: NA; abundance: few
CDR3aa: CASSQVGWEQYF; CDR3nt: TGTGCCAGCAGCCAAGTGGGGTGGGAGCAGTACTTC; j_gene: TRBJ2-7; v_gene: TRBV3-1; d_gene: NA; abundance: NA
CDR3aa: CASSVERAGSSYNEQFF; CDR3nt: TGTGCCAGCAGCGTCGAGCGGGCGGGGAGCTCCTACAATGAGCAGTTCTTC; j_gene: TRBJ2-1; v_gene: TRBV9; d_gene: NA; abundance: NA
CDR3aa: CSAGAGYTEAFF; CDR3nt: TGCAGTGCTGGCGCGGGGTACACTGAAGCTTTCTTT; j_gene: TRBJ1-1; v_gene: TRBV20-1; d_gene: NA; abundance: NA
CDR3aa: CASSPNRYYEQYF; CDR3nt: TGTGCCAGCTCACCGAACAGGTACTACGAGCAGTACTTC; j_gene: TRBJ2-7; v_gene: TRBV18; d_gene: NA; abundance: NA
CDR3aa: CASSLDGSPSYEQYF; CDR3nt: TGTGCCAGCAGCTTAGACGGAAGTCCCTCCTACGAGCAGTACTTC; j_gene: TRBJ2-7; v_gene: TRBV7-9; d_gene: NA; abundance: NA
CDR3aa: CASSSHRGRNYEQYF; CDR3nt: TGTGCCAGCAGCTCACACAGGGGGCGTAACTACGAGCAGTACTTC; j_gene: TRBJ2-7; v_gene: TRBV21-1; d_gene: NA; abundance: NA
CDR3aa: CASSLDGTDKKYNSPLHF; CDR3nt: TGCGCCAGCAGCTTGGACGGGACAGACAAAAAATATAATTCACCCCTCCACTTT; j_gene: TRBJ1-6; v_gene: TRBV5-1; d_gene: TRBD1; abundance: few
CDR3aa: CATERTAIYEQYF; CDR3nt: TGTGCCACCGAACGGACGGCGATCTACGAGCAGTACTTC; j_gene: TRBJ2-7; v_gene: TRBV24-1; d_gene: NA; abundance: NA
CDR3aa: CASSPGWTGKLYEQYF; CDR3nt: TGTGCCAGCAGCCCCGGTTGGACAGGGAAATTATACGAGCAGTACTTC; j_gene: TRBJ2-7; v_gene: TRBV7-9; d_gene: TRBD1; abundance: NA
CDR3aa: CASSNNQGGTDTQYF; CDR3nt: TGTGCCAGCAGCAATAACCAGGGAGGAACAGATACGCAGTATTTT; j_gene: TRBJ2-3; v_gene: TRBV21-1; d_gene: NA; abundance: NA
CDR3aa: CATSRVGDGKTYEQYF; CDR3nt: TGTGCCACCAGCAGAGTGGGGGACGGTAAGACCTACGAGCAGTACTTC; j_gene: TRBJ2-7; v_gene: TRBV15; d_gene: NA; abundance: NA
CDR3aa: CASSRRTYFDRADTEAFF; CDR3nt: TGCGCCAGCAGCCGCCGGACCTATTTTGACAGGGCAGACACTGAAGCTTTCTTT; j_gene: TRBJ1-1; v_gene: TRBV5-1; d_gene: TRBD1; abundance: NA
CDR3aa: CASSRGTSGGETQYF; CDR3nt: TGTGCCAGCAGCCGAGGGACTAGCGGGGGGGAGACCCAGTACTTC; j_gene: TRBJ2-5; v_gene: TRBV7-6; d_gene: TRBD2; abundance: few
CDR3aa: CASSPLGGRGSTEAFF; CDR3nt: TGCGCCAGCAGCCCGCTAGGGGGAAGGGGTAGCACTGAAGCTTTCTTT; j_gene: TRBJ1-1; v_gene: TRBV5-1; d_gene: NA; abundance: few
CDR3aa: CASSEGGTGELFF; CDR3nt: TGTGCCAGCAGTGAGGGGGGCACCGGGGAGCTGTTTTTT; j_gene: TRBJ2-2; v_gene: TRBV2; d_gene: NA; abundance: NA
CDR3aa: CASSQDQGALHF; CDR3nt: TGTGCCAGCAGCCAAGATCAGGGAGCCCTCCACTTT; j_gene: TRBJ1-6; v_gene: TRBV14; d_gene: NA; abundance: NA
CDR3aa: CASSSRDSYTSGNYGYTF; CDR3nt: TGTGCCAGCAGTTCCCGGGACAGTTACACTTCGGGTAACTATGGCTACACCTTC; j_gene: TRBJ1-2; v_gene: TRBV27; d_gene: TRBD1; abundance: few
CDR3aa: CASSEEVEQYF; CDR3nt: TGTGCCAGCAGTGAAGAGGTCGAGCAGTACTTC; j_gene: TRBJ2-7; v_gene: TRBV2; d_gene: NA; abundance: NA
CDR3aa: CSVDPGGGSDEQFF; CDR3nt: TGCAGCGTTGACCCGGGAGGAGGTTCTGATGAGCAGTTCTTC; j_gene: TRBJ2-1; v_gene: TRBV29-1; d_gene: TRBD2; abundance: NA
CDR3aa: CSVMRAHSRDGYTF; CDR3nt: TGCAGCGTCATGAGGGCTCACTCCAGGGATGGCTACACCTTC; j_gene: TRBJ1-2; v_gene: TRBV29-1; d_gene: NA; abundance: few
CDR3aa: CASSLKGGDQPQHF; CDR3nt: TGTGCCAGCAGTTTGAAGGGCGGAGATCAGCCCCAGCATTTT; j_gene: TRBJ1-5; v_gene: TRBV12-3/TRBV12-4; d_gene: NA; abundance: NA
CDR3aa: CASSPGTGSTDTQYF; CDR3nt: TGTGCCAGCAGCCCCGGGACAGGGAGCACAGATACGCAGTATTTT; j_gene: TRBJ2-3; v_gene: TRBV28; d_gene: TRBD1; abundance: many
CDR3aa: CASRPLAGVETQYF; CDR3nt: TGTGCCAGCAGACCCCTAGCGGGGGTGGAGACCCAGTACTTC; j_gene: TRBJ2-5; v_gene: TRBV12-3/TRBV12-4; d_gene: TRBD2; abundance: many
CDR3aa: CASSYFDRINSPLHF; CDR3nt: TGTGCCAGCAGTTACTTTGACAGGATTAATTCACCCCTCCACTTT; j_gene: TRBJ1-6; v_gene: TRBV6-5; d_gene: NA; abundance: many
CDR3aa: CASSLAGGPVEQYF; CDR3nt: TGCGCCAGCAGCTTGGCCGGGGGGCCGGTCGAGCAGTACTTC; j_gene: TRBJ2-7; v_gene: TRBV5-1; d_gene: NA; abundance: NA
CDR3aa: CASSLAGTVRTGELFF; CDR3nt: TGTGCCAGCAGCTTAGCCGGGACAGTAAGGACCGGGGAGCTGTTTTTT; j_gene: TRBJ2-2; v_gene: TRBV7-9; d_gene: TRBD1; abundance: few
CDR3aa: CASSYRGGGQAGSGAYVLTF; CDR3nt: TGTGCCAGCAGCTACCGTGGGGGGGGGCAGGCCGGCTCTGGGGCCTACGTCCTGACTTTC; j_gene: TRBJ2-6; v_gene: TRBV2; d_gene: NA; abundance: NA
CDR3aa: CASSQDPGETQYF; CDR3nt: TGCGCCAGCAGCCAGGACCCTGGGGAGACCCAGTACTTC; j_gene: TRBJ2-5; v_gene: TRBV4-3; d_gene: NA; abundance: few
CDR3aa: CASRPGQPNTEAFF; CDR3nt: TGTGCCAGCAGACCGGGACAGCCGAACACTGAAGCTTTCTTT; j_gene: TRBJ1-1; v_gene: TRBV6-2/TRBV6-3; d_gene: TRBD1; abundance: NA
CDR3aa: CASSVGQGRDTQYF; CDR3nt: TGTGCCAGCAGCGTCGGACAGGGAAGAGATACGCAGTATTTT; j_gene: TRBJ2-3; v_gene: TRBV7-9; d_gene: TRBD1; abundance: NA
CDR3aa: CASIIKRDRVHEQYF; CDR3nt: TGCGCCAGCATTATAAAACGGGACAGGGTCCACGAGCAGTACTTC; j_gene: TRBJ2-7; v_gene: TRBV10-1; d_gene: TRBD1; abundance: few
CDR3aa: CSASAEDSRDQPQHF; CDR3nt: TGCAGTGCTTCGGCTGAGGACAGCCGAGATCAGCCCCAGCATTTT; j_gene: TRBJ1-5; v_gene: TRBV20-1; d_gene: NA; abundance: NA
CDR3aa: CSVVDRGDNEQFF; CDR3nt: TGCAGCGTTGTGGACAGGGGTGACAATGAGCAGTTCTTC; j_gene: TRBJ2-1; v_gene: TRBV29-1; d_gene: TRBD1; abundance: NA
CDR3aa: CSARGPPDEQYF; CDR3nt: TGCAGTGCCCGCGGGCCCCCAGACGAGCAGTACTTC; j_gene: TRBJ2-7; v_gene: TRBV20-1; d_gene: NA; abundance: few
CDR3aa: CASSPDSVPYGYTF; CDR3nt: TGTGCCAGCAGTCCCGACAGCGTACCGTATGGCTACACCTTC; j_gene: TRBJ1-2; v_gene: TRBV28; d_gene: NA; abundance: NA
CDR3aa: CASRPVASGNDRQFF; CDR3nt: TGTGCCAGCAGGCCCGTTGCTAGCGGGAACGATCGGCAGTTCTTC; j_gene: TRBJ2-1; v_gene: TRBV27; d_gene: TRBD2; abundance: few
CDR3aa: CASSPGVYGYTF; CDR3nt: TGTGCCAGCAGTCCAGGGGTCTATGGCTACACCTTC; j_gene: TRBJ1-2; v_gene: TRBV12-3/TRBV12-4; d_gene: NA; abundance: NA
CDR3aa: CASSQINRDRTYEQYF; CDR3nt: TGTGCCAGCAGCCAAATTAACCGGGACAGGACCTACGAGCAGTACTTC; j_gene: TRBJ2-7; v_gene: TRBV12-3/TRBV12-4; d_gene: TRBD1; abundance: many
CDR3aa: CASSLIPPGNYEQYF; CDR3nt: TGTGCCAGCAGCTTAATCCCCCCAGGGAACTACGAGCAGTACTTC; j_gene: TRBJ2-7; v_gene: TRBV7-2; d_gene: NA; abundance: NA
CDR3aa: CASTLGTILSSYNEQFF; CDR3nt: TGTGCCAGCACCCTGGGGACGATCCTTAGCTCCTACAATGAGCAGTTCTTC; j_gene: TRBJ2-1; v_gene: TRBV12-3/TRBV12-4; d_gene: NA; abundance: many
CDR3aa: CASSSGTAYYEQYF; CDR3nt: TGTGCCAGCAGCTCAGGGACAGCTTACTACGAGCAGTACTTC; j_gene: TRBJ2-7; v_gene: TRBV9; d_gene: TRBD1; abundance: few
CDR3aa: CASSLVAEDTQYF; CDR3nt: TGCGCCAGCAGCTTGGTTGCGGAAGATACGCAGTATTTT; j_gene: TRBJ2-3; v_gene: TRBV5-1; d_gene: NA; abundance: few
CDR3aa: CASSLATGAGYNEQFF; CDR3nt: TGTGCCAGCAGCTTGGCTACAGGCGCGGGGTACAATGAGCAGTTCTTC; j_gene: TRBJ2-1; v_gene: TRBV5-5; d_gene: NA; abundance: NA
CDR3aa: CASSLFSGAPYNEQFF; CDR3nt: TGCGCCAGCAGCTTGTTTAGCGGAGCCCCCTACAATGAGCAGTTCTTC; j_gene: TRBJ2-1; v_gene: TRBV5-1; d_gene: NA; abundance: NA
CDR3aa: CASSLRWGDNEQFF; CDR3nt: TGTGCCAGCAGTTTGAGGTGGGGTGACAATGAGCAGTTCTTC; j_gene: TRBJ2-1; v_gene: TRBV27; d_gene: NA; abundance: few
CDR3aa: CASSNTRTSSYNEQFF; CDR3nt: TGTGCCAGCAGCAACACTAGAACAAGCTCCTACAATGAGCAGTTCTTC; j_gene: TRBJ2-1; v_gene: TRBV25-1; d_gene: NA; abundance: NA
CDR3aa: CASSPRSDTEAFF; CDR3nt: TGTGCCAGCTCACCACGCTCGGACACTGAAGCTTTCTTT; j_gene: TRBJ1-1; v_gene: TRBV18; d_gene: NA; abundance: NA
CDR3aa: CASSLGREAFF; CDR3nt: TGCGCCAGCAGCTTGGGACGGGAAGCTTTCTTT; j_gene: TRBJ1-1; v_gene: TRBV5-1; d_gene: NA; abundance: NA
CDR3aa: CSAALVIDQPQHF; CDR3nt: TGCAGTGCAGCCCTTGTCATCGATCAGCCCCAGCATTTT; j_gene: TRBJ1-5; v_gene: TRBV20-1; d_gene: NA; abundance: few
CDR3aa: CSRSGGAGEQFF; CDR3nt: TGCAGTCGTAGCGGGGGGGCCGGGGAGCAGTTCTTC; j_gene: TRBJ2-1; v_gene: TRBV20-1; d_gene: TRBD2; abundance: NA